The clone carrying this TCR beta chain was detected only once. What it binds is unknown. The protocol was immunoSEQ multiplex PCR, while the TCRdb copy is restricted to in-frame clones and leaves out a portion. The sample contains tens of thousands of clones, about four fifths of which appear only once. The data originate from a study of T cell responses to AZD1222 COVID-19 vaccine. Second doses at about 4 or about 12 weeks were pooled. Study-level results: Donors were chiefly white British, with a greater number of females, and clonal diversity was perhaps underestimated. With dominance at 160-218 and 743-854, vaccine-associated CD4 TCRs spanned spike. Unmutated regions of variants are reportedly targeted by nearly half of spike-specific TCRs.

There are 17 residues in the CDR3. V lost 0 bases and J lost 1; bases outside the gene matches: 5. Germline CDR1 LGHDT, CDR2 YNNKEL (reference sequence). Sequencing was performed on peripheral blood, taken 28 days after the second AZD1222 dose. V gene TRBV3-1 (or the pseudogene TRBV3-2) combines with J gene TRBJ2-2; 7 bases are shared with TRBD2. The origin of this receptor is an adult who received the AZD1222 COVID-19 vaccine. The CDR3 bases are TGTGCCAGCAGCCAAGAATTTGGCGGGAGGAACACCGGGGAGCTGTTTTTT. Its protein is CASSQEFGGRNTGELFF.